This TCR beta chain derives from a study of T cells after yellow fever vaccination. The ends lost 6 bases at V and 4 bases at J; junction bases unmatched: 8. The CDR3 spans 16 residues. From the 5' RACE reads, TCRdb called clonotypes with MiXCR, one entry per CDR3 protein. The sample lists a few hundred thousand distinct CDR3 sequences, approximately 6% occurring once. This chain joins TRBV12-3 or TRBV12-4 and TRBJ2-3, with TRBD1 identical over 12 bases. This specimen consisted of PBMCs, obtained 5 days after the yellow fever booster vaccination. This receptor was obtained from a man aged 30 to 45 who received the YFV17D yellow fever vaccine. CDR3 sequence reads: CASRSRGQGASDTQYF. For the CDR3, the DNA is TGTGCCAGCAGGTCGAGGGGACAGGGGGCATCAGATACGCAGTATTTT.